These 19 T cell receptor beta chains originate from one sample sequenced in a study of T cell responses to AZD1222 COVID-19 vaccine. Profiling relied on immunoSEQ multiplex PCR, and the TCRdb table lists in-frame clones only, not all of them. The sample consists of about 120,000 clones, over 75% of them appearing once. The specimen was peripheral blood, collected on day 0 of AZD1222 vaccination. Source of these receptors: an adult in good health.

The CDR3 region has the DNA TGTGCCACCAGCAGAGTTGTCCGGGGGCGAGTTTCTCGGGACAGGGTTTTGGGCACAGATACGCAGTATTTT. Its translation is CATSRVVRGRVSRDRVLGTDTQYF. V is TRBV15 and J is TRBJ2-3; 9 positions match TRBD1. The CDR3 is made up of 24 amino acids. The junction had 27 bases not matched to a gene; V was cut back by 1 base and J by 1 base. Germline V CDR1 and CDR2: LNHNV, YYDKDF (reference sequence).

V gene TRBV7-2 combines with J gene TRBJ1-1; D perhaps matches TRBD1 (5 bases). Germline V gives CDR1 SGHTA, CDR2 FQGNSA. CDR3 length: 16 residues. With 6 bases removed from V and 1 base from J, the gap between germline ends came to 18 bases. CDR3 amino acids: CASRPGTFSTNTEAFF. The CDR3 nucleotides read TGTGCCAGCAGACCCGGGACGTTTAGTACGAACACTGAAGCTTTCTTT.

V and J are TRBV27 and TRBJ1-6, with no clear D. Trimming shortened V by 3 bases and J by 7 bases, and 13 bases separated the two germline ends. The germline V gene encodes CDR1 MNHEY and CDR2 SMNVEV (reference sequence). The CDR3 extends over 15 amino acids. This CDR3 is CASSFPRGTNSPLHF. The CDR3 DNA sequence: TGTGCCAGCAGTTTCCCGCGTGGTACCAATTCACCCCTCCACTTT.

This chain connects TRBV19 to TRBJ2-4; 14 nucleotides match TRBD2. Trimming cost V 0 bases and J 8 bases; bases outside gene matches: 9. This CDR3 contains 18 residues. Germline assignment: CDR1 LNHDA and CDR2 SQIVND (reference sequence). The CDR3 sequence: CASSIDGTSGGMRDIQYF. CDR3 bases: TGTGCCAGTAGTATAGACGGGACTAGCGGGGGAATGCGGGACATTCAGTACTTC.

The chain has TRBV6-5 and TRBJ2-7; D is perhaps TRBD1 or TRBD2 (5 bases each). Germline loops: CDR1 MNHEY, CDR2 SVGAGI. The V and J ends lost 0 bases and 6 bases respectively, with 18 bases between them. The CDR3 consists of 16 residues. CDR3 DNA: TGTGCCAGCAGTTACTCCGGGGTCAGGGTGAATAGCGAGCAGTACTTC. It codes for CASSYSGVRVNSEQYF.

V gene TRBV7-9 combines with J gene TRBJ1-5, with a tentative D call TRBD1 (6 bases). Germline CDR1 and CDR2: SEHNR and FQNEAQ (reference sequence). The CDR3 contains 15 residues. Trimming shortened V by 0 bases and J by 3 bases, and 9 bases separated the two germline ends. CDR3 amino acids: CASSLAGQINQPQHF. The DNA of the CDR3 is TGTGCCAGCAGCTTAGCCGGACAGATCAATCAGCCCCAGCATTTT.

This sequence joins TRBV3-1 (or the pseudogene TRBV3-2) and TRBJ2-2, with 9 bases aligning to TRBD1. The ends lost 1 base at V and 4 bases at J; junction bases unmatched: 10. The germline V gene encodes CDR1 LGHDT and CDR2 YNNKEL (reference sequence). The CDR3 loop spans 18 amino acids. For the CDR3, the DNA is TGTGCCAGCAGCCAAGTTCCCCCGGGACAGGGTCGCACCGGGGAGCTGTTTTTT. This gives the protein CASSQVPPGQGRTGELFF.

This chain joins TRBV5-1 and TRBJ2-1; the match to TRBD2 covers 11 bases. CDR1 is SGHRS and CDR2 is YFSETQ in the germline V gene. The CDR3 is 16 residues long. V was pared by 2 bases and J by 8 bases, with 9 bases of the junction left unmatched. The CDR3 coding sequence is TGCGCCAGCAGCTTACCTCTAGCGGGGGGTATCGATGAGCAGTTCTTC. Its translation: CASSLPLAGGIDEQFF.

The chain recombines TRBV19 with TRBJ2-6, with D tentatively TRBD1 (6 bases). V lost 6 bases and J lost 1, with 13 bases in between. CDR1 LNHDA and CDR2 SQIVND come from the germline V gene (reference sequence). The CDR3 length is 16 residues. The CDR3 region is CASSDRKTSGANVLTF. CDR3 sequence (DNA): TGTGCCAGTAGCGACAGGAAGACTTCTGGGGCCAACGTCCTGACTTTC.

The V and J genes are TRBV27 and TRBJ1-1, with TRBD1 matching over 9 bases. V lost 4 bases to trimming and J lost 3 bases; unmatched junction nucleotides: 6. This CDR3 has 15 amino acids. Germline V gene data show CDR1 as MNHEY and CDR2 as SMNVEV (reference sequence). The CDR3 region has the DNA TGTGCCAGCAGTTACACAGGGGGCGCTTACACTGAAGCTTTCTTT. Translated, it gives CASSYTGGAYTEAFF.

J is TRBJ2-3 and V is TRBV7-2, with D possibly TRBD2 on 5 matching bases. Looked up from germline, CDR1 is SGHTA and CDR2 is FQGNSA. The ends were cut back, 2 bases at V and 2 bases at J, with 14 bases in the middle. The CDR3 is made up of 16 amino acids. The CDR3 region has the DNA TGTGCCAGCAGCTTACTTCCTAGCCTTAACACAGATACGCAGTATTTT. The encoded protein is CASSLLPSLNTDTQYF.

The V call is TRBV28, the J call TRBJ1-4, with 8 bases fitting TRBD1. The ends lost 7 bases at V and 7 bases at J; junction bases unmatched: 11. Germline V lookup: CDR1 MDHEN, CDR2 SYDVKM. The CDR3 is made up of 15 amino acids. CDR3 sequence (DNA): TGTGCCAGCACCGAACGACAGGGGATTGGTGAAAAACTGTTTTTT. It codes for CASTERQGIGEKLFF.

The rearrangement uses TRBV9 and TRBJ1-1; D is unclear. CDR3 size: 11 residues. V lost 0 bases, J lost 11 bases, and 8 bases lay in between. Germline lookup yields CDR1 SGDLS and CDR2 YYNGEE. The CDR3 sequence: CASSVAYSAFF. The CDR3 DNA follows: TGTGCCAGCAGCGTAGCTTATTCGGCTTTCTTT.

This CDR3 reads CASRGTGRTDTQYF. The CDR3 DNA follows: TGTGCCAGCAGGGGGACAGGCCGCACAGATACGCAGTATTTT. The V call is TRBV11-1, the J call TRBJ2-3, with 8 bases identical to TRBD1. The CDR3 has 14 residues. The germline V gene encodes CDR1 SGHAT and CDR2 FQDESV (reference sequence). With 6 bases clipped from V and 1 base from J, the junction kept 3 bases outside the gene matches. Supplemented by reference TRBV11-1 and TRBJ2-3, the full variable domain reads EAEVAQSPRYKITEKSQAVAFWCDPISGHATLYWYRQILGQGPELLVQFQDESVVDDSQLPKDRFSAERLKGVDSTLKIQPAELGDSAMYLCASRGTGRTDTQYFGPGTRLTVL.

This clone appeared once. The CDR3 loop reads CASSAGSNQPQHF. In nucleotides, the CDR3 is TGTGCCAGCAGTGCAGGTAGCAATCAGCCCCAGCATTTT. The chain combines TRBV2 with TRBJ1-5, with D uncertain. This CDR3 region has 13 residues. Between the trimmed V and J ends, which lost 4 bases and 0 bases, there was a span of 4 bases. Germline lookup yields CDR1 SNHLY and CDR2 FYNNEI.

The chain has TRBV7-3 and TRBJ2-3; TRBD2 might be the D (6 bases). Per the germline V gene, CDR1 is SGHTA and CDR2 is FQGTGA. The length of the CDR3 is 14 residues. Deletions cut 5 bases from V and 2 bases from J, with 11 bases between. The DNA for the CDR3 is TGTGCCAGCAGCCCCGGGGGTCCCACAGATACGCAGTATTTT. Its protein is CASSPGGPTDTQYF.

The rearrangement links TRBV7-8 to TRBJ2-5; D might be TRBD1 (7 bases). Per germline, CDR1 SGHVS and CDR2 FQNEAQ. CDR3 size: 14 residues. V dropped 7 bases and J dropped 4 bases, with 16 bases sitting between them. The CDR3 DNA follows: TGTGCCAGCAACCCACTTCAGGGGGGAGAGACCCAGTACTTC. Translation: CASNPLQGGETQYF.

The J gene is TRBJ1-3, the V gene TRBV4-1; D call uncertain. CDR1 MGHRA and CDR2 YSYEKL come from the germline V gene. V was shortened by 1 base and J by 2 bases, with 6 bases between the two germline ends. The CDR3 loop spans 14 amino acids. The CDR3 reads CASSQGNAGNTIYF. The CDR3 DNA sequence: TGCGCCAGCAGCCAAGGGAACGCTGGAAACACCATATATTTT.

The chain is built from TRBV3-1 (or the pseudogene TRBV3-2) and TRBJ2-5; D gene ambiguous. CDR1 is LGHDT, CDR2 YNNKEL, per germline (reference sequence). V was shortened by 0 bases and J by 10 bases, with 6 bases between the two germline ends. There are 11 residues in the CDR3. CDR3 sequence reads: CASSQEGGQYF. As DNA, the CDR3 is TGTGCCAGCAGCCAAGAGGGCGGCCAGTACTTC.